The rows below give T cell receptor beta chains drawn from one sample of a study of CD8+ T cells in alopecia areata. Profiled with immunoSEQ multiplex PCR; TCRdb holds only in-frame clones, not every one. The sample includes 150,000 to 200,000 clones, 60% of them seen just once. Sequencing used CD4+ T cells sorted from blood, obtained at week 24, from a patient treated with tofacitinib. These receptors were taken from a human donor with alopecia areata. Both conserved end residues are part of each CDR3. Fields, in order: J gene, D gene, V gene, CDR3 protein. A D gene is named only where the DNA matches it firmly.

j_call: TRBJ1-2; d_call: TRBD1; v_call: TRBV27; cdr3_aa: CATKIGQGARGYTF
j_call: TRBJ2-1; d_call: NA; v_call: TRBV15; cdr3_aa: CATSREEGEQFF
j_call: TRBJ1-1; d_call: NA; v_call: TRBV29-1; cdr3_aa: CSVENRLGRGAFF
j_call: TRBJ2-7; d_call: NA; v_call: TRBV29-1; cdr3_aa: CSAHLGEAYEQYF
j_call: TRBJ1-1; d_call: NA; v_call: TRBV28; cdr3_aa: CASSDNRDGYTEAFF
j_call: TRBJ1-5; d_call: NA; v_call: TRBV5-1; cdr3_aa: CASSLGGSNQPQHF
j_call: TRBJ1-1; d_call: NA; v_call: TRBV29-1; cdr3_aa: CSGQSTGGTEAFF
j_call: TRBJ2-1; d_call: TRBD2; v_call: TRBV7-2; cdr3_aa: CASSSNVGAGGNQFF
j_call: TRBJ2-1; d_call: NA; v_call: TRBV29-1; cdr3_aa: CSVPRLARGREQFF
j_call: TRBJ2-5; d_call: NA; v_call: TRBV25-1; cdr3_aa: CASSGRGRGETQYF
j_call: TRBJ1-2; d_call: NA; v_call: TRBV25-1; cdr3_aa: CASSDPGRVSGYTF
j_call: TRBJ2-3; d_call: NA; v_call: TRBV7-6; cdr3_aa: CASSQQWGADTQYF
j_call: TRBJ2-4; d_call: TRBD1; v_call: TRBV5-6; cdr3_aa: CASSPVETGIKNIQYF
j_call: TRBJ2-5; d_call: TRBD2; v_call: TRBV4-3; cdr3_aa: CASSQEAFQRGSETQYF
j_call: TRBJ1-3; d_call: TRBD1; v_call: TRBV5-6; cdr3_aa: CASSFGQVESF
j_call: TRBJ1-1; d_call: NA; v_call: TRBV23-1; cdr3_aa: CASSQSFDRPTEAFF
j_call: TRBJ1-1; d_call: NA; v_call: TRBV27; cdr3_aa: CASSPPWGLGTEAFF
j_call: TRBJ2-3; d_call: TRBD2; v_call: TRBV29-1; cdr3_aa: CSVVRLAGGTDTQYF
j_call: TRBJ2-6; d_call: NA; v_call: TRBV7-2; cdr3_aa: CASSLKAGANVLTF
j_call: TRBJ1-2; d_call: NA; v_call: TRBV7-2; cdr3_aa: CASSLDLGRGYTF
j_call: TRBJ1-5; d_call: NA; v_call: TRBV6-5; cdr3_aa: CASSYSGHQPQHF
j_call: TRBJ1-4; d_call: NA; v_call: TRBV7-2; cdr3_aa: CASSPGGANEKLFF
j_call: TRBJ1-3; d_call: NA; v_call: TRBV9; cdr3_aa: CASSVDPGTSGNTIYF
j_call: TRBJ1-1; d_call: TRBD1; v_call: TRBV6-1; cdr3_aa: CASSQSGQGRAFF
j_call: TRBJ1-2; d_call: NA; v_call: TRBV29-1; cdr3_aa: CSVDGTYGYTF
j_call: TRBJ2-5; d_call: NA; v_call: TRBV2; cdr3_aa: CASRLRETQYF
j_call: TRBJ1-1; d_call: NA; v_call: TRBV29-1; cdr3_aa: CSVELQSANTEAFF
j_call: TRBJ2-7; d_call: NA; v_call: TRBV29-1; cdr3_aa: CSVREYEQYF
j_call: TRBJ1-1; d_call: NA; v_call: TRBV5-4; cdr3_aa: CASSPPGRGNAEAFF
j_call: TRBJ1-2; d_call: NA; v_call: TRBV9; cdr3_aa: CASSVERGYTF
j_call: TRBJ2-3; d_call: NA; v_call: TRBV2; cdr3_aa: CASSVAWDTQYF
j_call: TRBJ1-1; d_call: NA; v_call: TRBV9; cdr3_aa: CASSEVGDTEAFF
j_call: TRBJ1-2; d_call: TRBD1; v_call: TRBV30; cdr3_aa: CAWSDRQGSGYTF
j_call: TRBJ1-5; d_call: NA; v_call: TRBV29-1; cdr3_aa: CSVEKGRRNQPQHF
j_call: TRBJ2-1; d_call: NA; v_call: TRBV29-1; cdr3_aa: CSVNPGLTNEQFF
j_call: TRBJ1-1; d_call: NA; v_call: TRBV4-3; cdr3_aa: CASSQGLGAGRLNTEAFF
j_call: TRBJ2-3; d_call: NA; v_call: TRBV28; cdr3_aa: CASSSPALGSGGTDTQYF
j_call: TRBJ2-5; d_call: TRBD2; v_call: TRBV10-3; cdr3_aa: CATGGAQETQYF
j_call: TRBJ2-3; d_call: NA; v_call: TRBV5-1; cdr3_aa: CASSLRGTSTDTQYF
j_call: TRBJ2-4; d_call: NA; v_call: TRBV13; cdr3_aa: CASRDTRENIQYF
j_call: TRBJ2-2; d_call: NA; v_call: TRBV10-3; cdr3_aa: CAITPSRATGELFF